The present T cell receptor beta chain was sequenced within a study of post-analysis software for immune sequencing data. Findings and limits, study-wide: The five TRBV segments detected at higher frequency in patients than in controls included TRBV5-6, TRBV5-1 and TRBV20-1.

Every TCR beta cDNA library bore unique molecular identifiers. Each CDR3 protein is one row after TCRdb ran MiXCR on the PCR reads. Of about 400,000 distinct CDR3 sequences detected, less than 40% appear once; the ten largest clones hold about an eighth. Germline CDR1 MGHDK, CDR2 SYGVNS. This CDR3 has 15 residues. J lost 9 bases, V lost 2 bases, and 8 bases had no gene match. As to this clonotype: Its target is unknown.

The chain uses TRBV25-1 and TRBJ2-3; 10 bases align to TRBD2. Sequencing was done on a sample of blood. The sequence derives from a girl aged 10 to 17 with multiple sclerosis. The CDR3 here is CASSETAGGLGTQYF. The CDR3 DNA follows: TGTGCCAGCAGTGAAACAGCGGGGGGGCTAGGGACGCAGTATTTT.